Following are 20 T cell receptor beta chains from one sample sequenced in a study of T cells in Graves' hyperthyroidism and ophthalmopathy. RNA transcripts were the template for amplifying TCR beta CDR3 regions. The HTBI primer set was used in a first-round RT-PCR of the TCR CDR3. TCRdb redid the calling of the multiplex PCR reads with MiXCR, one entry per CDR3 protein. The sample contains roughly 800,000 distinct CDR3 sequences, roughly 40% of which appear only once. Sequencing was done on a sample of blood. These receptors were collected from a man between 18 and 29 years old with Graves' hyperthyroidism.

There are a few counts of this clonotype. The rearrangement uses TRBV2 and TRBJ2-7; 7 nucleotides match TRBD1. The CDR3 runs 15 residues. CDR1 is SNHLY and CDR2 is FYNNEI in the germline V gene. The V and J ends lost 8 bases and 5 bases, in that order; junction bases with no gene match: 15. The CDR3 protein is CASLSGTGALDEQYF. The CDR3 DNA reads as TGTGCCAGCCTCAGTGGTACAGGGGCATTGGACGAGCAGTACTTC. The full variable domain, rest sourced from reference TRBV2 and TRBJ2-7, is EPEVTQTPSHQVTQMGQEVILRCVPISNHLYFYWYRQILGQKVEFLVSFYNNEISEKSEIFDDQFSVERPDGSNFTLKIRSTKLEDSAMYFCASLSGTGALDEQYFGPGTRLTVT.

CDR3 amino acids: CASSPLGQAGETQYF. The CDR3 nucleotides are TGTGCCAGCAGTCCCCTGGGACAGGCAGGGGAGACCCAGTACTTC. The genes are TRBV2 and TRBJ2-5, with TRBD1 matching over 8 bases. The V and J ends lost 5 bases and 5 bases, in that order; junction bases with no gene match: 10. This CDR3 has 15 amino acids. Germline assignment: CDR1 SNHLY and CDR2 FYNNEI.

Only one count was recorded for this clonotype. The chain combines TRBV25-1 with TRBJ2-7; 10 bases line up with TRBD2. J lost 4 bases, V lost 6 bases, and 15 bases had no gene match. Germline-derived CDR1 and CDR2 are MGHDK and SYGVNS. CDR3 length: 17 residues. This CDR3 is CASSLAGGAGGGYEQYF. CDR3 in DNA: TGTGCCAGCAGCTTAGCGGGTGGAGCGGGAGGGGGTTACGAGCAGTACTTC.

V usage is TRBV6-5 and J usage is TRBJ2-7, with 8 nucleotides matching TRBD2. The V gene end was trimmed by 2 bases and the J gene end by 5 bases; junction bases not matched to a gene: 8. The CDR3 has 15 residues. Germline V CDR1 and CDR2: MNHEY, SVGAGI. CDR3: CASSYEGLVTDEQYF. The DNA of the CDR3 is TGTGCCAGCAGTTACGAGGGACTAGTAACCGACGAGCAGTACTTC.

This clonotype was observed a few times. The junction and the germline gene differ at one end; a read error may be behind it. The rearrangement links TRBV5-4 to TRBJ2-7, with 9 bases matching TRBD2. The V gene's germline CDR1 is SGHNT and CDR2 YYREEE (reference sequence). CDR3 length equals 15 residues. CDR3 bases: TGCGCCAGCAGCCCCCAAGCGGGAGGAGCCTACGAGCAGTACTTC. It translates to CASSPQAGGAYEQYF. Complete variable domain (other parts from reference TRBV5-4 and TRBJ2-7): ETGVTQSPTHLIKTRGQQVTLRCSSQSGHNTVSWYQQALGQGPQFIFQYYREEENGRGNFPPRFSGLQFPNYSSELNVNALELDDSALYLCASSPQAGGAYEQYFGPGTRLTVT.

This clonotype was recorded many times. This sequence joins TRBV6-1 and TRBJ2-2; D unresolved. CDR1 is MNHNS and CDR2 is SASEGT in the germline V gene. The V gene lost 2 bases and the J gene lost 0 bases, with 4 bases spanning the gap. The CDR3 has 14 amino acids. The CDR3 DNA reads TGTGCCAGCAGTGAACTAGCGAACACCGGGGAGCTGTTTTTT. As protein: CASSELANTGELFF.

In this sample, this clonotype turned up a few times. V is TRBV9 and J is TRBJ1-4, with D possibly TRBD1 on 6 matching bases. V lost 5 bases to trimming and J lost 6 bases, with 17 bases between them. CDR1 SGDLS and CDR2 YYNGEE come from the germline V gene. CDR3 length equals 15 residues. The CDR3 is CASSYSGGADEKLFF. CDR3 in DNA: TGTGCCAGCAGTTACTCGGGGGGCGCGGATGAAAAACTGTTTTTT.

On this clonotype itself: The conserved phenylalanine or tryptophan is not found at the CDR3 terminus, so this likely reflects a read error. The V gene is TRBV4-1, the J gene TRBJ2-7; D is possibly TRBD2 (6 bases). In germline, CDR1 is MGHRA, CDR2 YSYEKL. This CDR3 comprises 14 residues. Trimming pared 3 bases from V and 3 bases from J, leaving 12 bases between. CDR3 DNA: TGCGCCAGCAGCCATATAGCGGAGAGCTACGAGCAGTACTTG. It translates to CASSHIAESYEQYL.

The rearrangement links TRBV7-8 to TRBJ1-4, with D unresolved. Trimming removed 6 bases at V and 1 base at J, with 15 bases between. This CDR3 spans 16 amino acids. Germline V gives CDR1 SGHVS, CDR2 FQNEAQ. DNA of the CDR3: TGTGCCAGCAGGCTGATGGGTGGCAGAACTAATGAAAAACTGTTTTTT. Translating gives CASRLMGGRTNEKLFF.

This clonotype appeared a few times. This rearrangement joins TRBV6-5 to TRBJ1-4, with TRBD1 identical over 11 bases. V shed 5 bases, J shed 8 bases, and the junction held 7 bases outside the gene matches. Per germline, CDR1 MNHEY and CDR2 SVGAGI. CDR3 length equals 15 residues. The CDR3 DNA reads TGTGCCAGCAGTCGGACAGGGGGCATGGAGGAAAAACTGTTTTTT. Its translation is CASSRTGGMEEKLFF.

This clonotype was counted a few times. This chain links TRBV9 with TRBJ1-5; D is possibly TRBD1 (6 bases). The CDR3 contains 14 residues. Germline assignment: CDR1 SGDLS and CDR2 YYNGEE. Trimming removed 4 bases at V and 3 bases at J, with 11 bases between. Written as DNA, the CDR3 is TGTGCCAGCAGCCAAGGACAGACCAATCAGCCCCAGCATTTT. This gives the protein CASSQGQTNQPQHF.

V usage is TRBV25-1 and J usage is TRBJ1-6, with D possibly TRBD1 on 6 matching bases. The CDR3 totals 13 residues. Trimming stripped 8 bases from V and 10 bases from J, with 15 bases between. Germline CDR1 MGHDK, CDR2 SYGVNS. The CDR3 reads CASGGQVDSPLHF. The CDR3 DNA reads TGTGCCAGCGGGGGGCAGGTCGACTCACCCCTCCACTTT.

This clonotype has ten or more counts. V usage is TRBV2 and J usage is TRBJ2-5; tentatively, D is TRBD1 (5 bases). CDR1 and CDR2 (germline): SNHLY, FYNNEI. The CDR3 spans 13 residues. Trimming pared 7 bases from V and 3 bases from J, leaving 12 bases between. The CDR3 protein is CASTLGQEETQYF. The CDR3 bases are TGTGCCAGCACCTTGGGGCAGGAAGAGACCCAGTACTTC.

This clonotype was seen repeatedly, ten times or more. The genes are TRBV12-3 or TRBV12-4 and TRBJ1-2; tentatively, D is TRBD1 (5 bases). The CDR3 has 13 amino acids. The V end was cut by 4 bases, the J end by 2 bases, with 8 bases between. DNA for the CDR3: TGTGCCAGCAGTTCCCCAGGGAACTATGGCTACACCTTC. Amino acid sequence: CASSSPGNYGYTF.

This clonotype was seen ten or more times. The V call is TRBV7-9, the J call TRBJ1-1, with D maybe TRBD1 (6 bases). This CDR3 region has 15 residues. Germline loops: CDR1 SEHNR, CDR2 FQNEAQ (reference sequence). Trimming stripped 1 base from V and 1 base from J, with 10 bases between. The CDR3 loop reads CASSLVTGWNTEAFF. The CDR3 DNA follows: TGTGCCAGCAGCTTAGTGACAGGATGGAACACTGAAGCTTTCTTT.

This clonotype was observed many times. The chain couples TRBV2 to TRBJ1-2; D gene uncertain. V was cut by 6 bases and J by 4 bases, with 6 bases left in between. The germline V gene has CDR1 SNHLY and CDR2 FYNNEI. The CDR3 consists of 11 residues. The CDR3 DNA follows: TGTGCCAGCAGCTTCTCCTATGGCTACACCTTC. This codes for CASSFSYGYTF. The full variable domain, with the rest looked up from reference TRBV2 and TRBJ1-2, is EPEVTQTPSHQVTQMGQEVILRCVPISNHLYFYWYRQILGQKVEFLVSFYNNEISEKSEIFDDQFSVERPDGSNFTLKIRSTKLEDSAMYFCASSFSYGYTFGSGTRLTVV.

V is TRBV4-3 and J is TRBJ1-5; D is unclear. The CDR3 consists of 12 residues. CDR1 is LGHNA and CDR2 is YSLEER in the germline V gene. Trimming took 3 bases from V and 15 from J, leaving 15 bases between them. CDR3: CASSHLDGLMHF. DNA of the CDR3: TGCGCCAGCAGCCACTTGGACGGGCTTATGCATTTT.

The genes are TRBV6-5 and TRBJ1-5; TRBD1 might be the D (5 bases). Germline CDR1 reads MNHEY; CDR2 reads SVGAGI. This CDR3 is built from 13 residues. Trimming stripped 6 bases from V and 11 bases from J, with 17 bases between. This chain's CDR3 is CASSRTLGLAQHF. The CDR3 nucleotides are TGTGCCAGCAGCCGGACATTGGGGTTGGCCCAGCATTTT.

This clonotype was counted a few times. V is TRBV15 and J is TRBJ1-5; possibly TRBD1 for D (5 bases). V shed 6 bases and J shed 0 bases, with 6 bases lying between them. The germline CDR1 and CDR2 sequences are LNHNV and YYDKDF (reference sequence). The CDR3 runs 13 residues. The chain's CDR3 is CATRGASNQPQHF. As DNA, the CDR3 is TGTGCCACCAGAGGGGCTAGCAATCAGCCCCAGCATTTT.

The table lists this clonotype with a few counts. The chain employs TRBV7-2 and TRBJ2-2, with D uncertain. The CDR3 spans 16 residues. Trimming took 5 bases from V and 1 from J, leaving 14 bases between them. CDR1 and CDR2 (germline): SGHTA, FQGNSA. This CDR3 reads CASSPGQAGNTGELFF. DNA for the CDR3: TGTGCCAGCAGCCCAGGCCAGGCCGGGAACACCGGGGAGCTGTTTTTT.